These T cell receptor beta chains were read from a single sample in a study of PD-L1 blockade in urothelial cancer. Measured with immunoSEQ multiplex PCR; TCRdb has only the in-frame clones, and not every one. The sample shows some 100,000 clones, approximately 90% of them seen only once. Source: PBMCs, taken around atezolizumab (anti-PD-L1) treatment. The source is a woman aged 80 or over with urothelial cancer. CDR3s include the opening cysteine and the closing phenylalanine or tryptophan. The order of the fields is J gene, D gene, clone size, V gene, CDR3 DNA, CDR3 protein. D genes are given only for firm matches. Clone size is stated in some rows and not others, as once, few, many or a class when expanded.

TRBJ2-7,TRBD2,-,TRBV19,TGTGCCAGTAGTACAGGGACTAGCGGGAGTTTTCCTGCGCCGCAGTACTTC,CASSTGTSGSFPAPQYF
TRBJ2-3,TRBD2,-,TRBV29-1,TGCAGCGTTGAAGCCGCGGGGAGCGGGAGTAGGTCAGATACGCAGTATTTT,CSVEAAGSGSRSDTQYF
TRBJ1-1,-,-,TRBV7-9,TGTGCCAGCAGCTTTGGGGGGGGAACTGAAGCTTTCTTT,CASSFGGGTEAFF
TRBJ2-7,TRBD1,-,TRBV19,TGTGCCAGTAGTACGGACAGGGCCTCCTACGAGCAGTACTTC,CASSTDRASYEQYF
TRBJ2-1,-,-,TRBV5-1,TGCGCCAGCAGAGTCGCGGGACCCTACAATGAGCAGTTCTTC,CASRVAGPYNEQFF
TRBJ1-3,TRBD1,-,TRBV19,TGTGCCAGTAGTATGACGGGACAGGTCTCTGGAAACACCATATATTTT,CASSMTGQVSGNTIYF
TRBJ2-7,TRBD2,-,TRBV27,TGTGCCAGCAGCCCCGGGACTAGCGGGAGGAGCTCCTACGAGCAGTACTTC,CASSPGTSGRSSYEQYF
TRBJ2-3,TRBD2,-,TRBV5-4,TGTGCCAACTCTCCGGGACTACTCACAGATACGCAGTATTTT,CANSPGLLTDTQYF
TRBJ1-2,TRBD1,-,TRBV27,TGTGCCAGCAGTTTACGGGACAGGGGCTTCTATGGCTACACCTTC,CASSLRDRGFYGYTF
TRBJ2-3,TRBD2,-,TRBV9,TGTGCCAGCAGCGTTAGCGGGAGCTTGGCAGATACGCAGTATTTT,CASSVSGSLADTQYF
TRBJ2-5,-,-,TRBV9,TGTGCCAGCAGCCCCCGCGCAGGCGGCGGGGAGACCCAGTACTTC,CASSPRAGGGETQYF
TRBJ2-3,TRBD2,-,TRBV5-5,TGTGCCAGCACCCCCGGGGGGACTAGCGGGAGAGGGATAAGGACAGATACGCAGTATTTT,CASTPGGTSGRGIRTDTQYF
TRBJ2-7,TRBD1,-,TRBV7-9,TGTGCCAGCAGCGCACAGGGGTCTCTCTACGAGCAGTACTTC,CASSAQGSLYEQYF
TRBJ1-2,-,-,TRBV23-1,TGCGCCAGCAGTCAAACATGGACAGTGAGCTATGGCTACACCTTC,CASSQTWTVSYGYTF
TRBJ2-7,-,-,TRBV28,TGTGCCAGCAGTTTATGGGGGAGTATCACCTACGAGCAGTACTTC,CASSLWGSITYEQYF
TRBJ2-4,TRBD1,few,TRBV5-4,TGTGCCAGCAGCCAAGGGACAGGGGGTGGAGAAAACATTCAGTACTTC,CASSQGTGGGENIQYF
TRBJ2-5,-,-,TRBV5-1,TGCGCCAGCAGCTTGCTGCCGGGGGAGCAAGAGACCCAGTACTTC,CASSLLPGEQETQYF
TRBJ1-2,TRBD1,-,TRBV19,TGTGCCACCCTACAGGGGATTACTAACTATGGCTACACCTTC,CATLQGITNYGYTF
TRBJ2-3,TRBD2,-,TRBV29-1,TGCAGCGTTTTTACAGGGGGGGTCGGGACTAGCGGGACAGATACGCAGTATTTT,CSVFTGGVGTSGTDTQYF
TRBJ1-1,-,-,TRBV4-2,TGTGCCAGCAGCCAGACCCCGGGAACTGAAGCTTTCTTT,CASSQTPGTEAFF
TRBJ1-1,TRBD1,-,TRBV2,TGTGCCAGCAGTCGGGACAGACAGAACACTGAAGCTTTCTTT,CASSRDRQNTEAFF
TRBJ1-1,TRBD1,-,TRBV7-2,TGTGCCAGCAGCCTCAAAACAGGGGGCACTGAAGCTTTCTTT,CASSLKTGGTEAFF
TRBJ1-1,TRBD1,once,TRBV15,TGTGCCACCAGCAGAGTCGGACAGGGGGGTGAAGCTTTCTTT,CATSRVGQGGEAFF
TRBJ2-5,TRBD1,-,TRBV5-4,TGTGCCAGCAGCGCGGACAGGGGGCAGGAGACCCAGTACTTC,CASSADRGQETQYF
TRBJ1-3,-,-,TRBV19,TGTGCCACACAAATTACGGGCTCTGGAAACACCATATATTTT,CATQITGSGNTIYF
TRBJ2-1,TRBD2,-,TRBV5-1,TGCGCCAGCAGCTTGAGCGGGAGGGCACGTGAGCAGTTCTTC,CASSLSGRAREQFF
TRBJ2-7,-,-,TRBV28,TGTGCCAGCAGTACGGTTTGGGACGGGGGCTACGAGCAGTACTTC,CASSTVWDGGYEQYF
TRBJ2-7,TRBD2,-,TRBV7-7,TGTGCCAGCAGCCCCCGGGATAGCGGGATCTACGAGCAGTACTTC,CASSPRDSGIYEQYF
TRBJ2-5,-,-,TRBV9,TGTGCCAGCAGCGTAGAAACAGCAACGACCCAGTACTTC,CASSVETATTQYF
TRBJ2-5,TRBD2,-,TRBV27,TGTGCCAGCAGTCCGGTGGGAGCGGGAGCCCAAGAGACCCAGTACTTC,CASSPVGAGAQETQYF
TRBJ1-2,-,-,TRBV9,TGTGCCAGCAGCCCCTCAAGGGGCGCGGACGGTGGCTACACCTTC,CASSPSRGADGGYTF
TRBJ1-4,TRBD1,-,TRBV10-1,TGCGCCAGCAGTCTCCAGGGGGGCGAAAAACTGTTTTTT,CASSLQGGEKLFF
TRBJ1-1,-,-,TRBV28,TGTGCCAGCAGAGCCCCTTTTGGTGGCGGGGTGAACACTGAAGCTTTCTTT,CASRAPFGGGVNTEAFF
TRBJ1-2,-,-,TRBV28,TGTGCCAGCCGAGCGAGAGGCCAAACCGGCTACACCTTC,CASRARGQTGYTF
TRBJ2-7,-,-,TRBV5-4,TGTGCCAGCAGCTGGACCGGGATCCCATCCTACGAGCAGTACTTC,CASSWTGIPSYEQYF
TRBJ2-3,-,-,TRBV18,TGTGCCAGCTCACCACGGGAGGCAGCCCCAAGCGGGGATACGCAGTATTTT,CASSPREAAPSGDTQYF
TRBJ2-7,-,-,TRBV5-1,TGCGCCAGCAGCTTGGTGGGGAGCCACGAGCAGTACTTC,CASSLVGSHEQYF
TRBJ1-2,-,-,TRBV5-1,TGCGCCAGCAGCTTGGGGGCAGAGACGGGAGGCTACACCTTC,CASSLGAETGGYTF
TRBJ2-7,TRBD2,-,TRBV30,TGTGCCTGGAGTGATTTGCGGACTAGCGTGCTCCGGGCCTACGAGCAGTACTTC,CAWSDLRTSVLRAYEQYF
TRBJ1-1,TRBD1,-,TRBV6-5,TGTGCCAGCAGTCTGGACAGGGTCAACACTGAAGCTTTCTTT,CASSLDRVNTEAFF
TRBJ2-3,-,-,TRBV2,TGTGCCAGCAGTGAATATGCTAGCGTTAGCACAGATACGCAGTATTTT,CASSEYASVSTDTQYF
TRBJ2-1,TRBD1,-,TRBV5-4,TGTGCCAGCATAGAGCGACAGGGGGCGGGTGAGCAGTTCTTC,CASIERQGAGEQFF
TRBJ2-7,-,-,TRBV5-5,TGTGCCAGCAGCTTAGACAACCCCTACGAGCAGTACTTC,CASSLDNPYEQYF
TRBJ1-1,-,-,TRBV9,TGTGCCAGCAGCACGGACAGTCTGGACACTGAAGCTTTCTTT,CASSTDSLDTEAFF
TRBJ2-7,-,-,TRBV15,TGTGCCACCAGCAGGGCAGGGACTGTGAAATGGGGCGAGCAGTACTTC,CATSRAGTVKWGEQYF